These 10 T cell receptor beta chains originate from one sample sequenced in a study of shared clonotypes between healthy human individuals. Selected positively for CCR7 and CD45RO-negative, naive CD8 cells excluded terminally differentiated effector memory CD45RA+ cells. TCRdb's copy holds only in-frame clones and misses some; the assay was immunoSEQ multiplex PCR. The table lists about 2,200,000 clones, approximately 94% of them singletons. Source material: naive CD8+ T cells from PBMCs. The receptors were sampled from a man aged 18 to 29 in good health. Some clones in this sample may be carry-over from other donors' samples.

This sequence joins TRBV5-6 and TRBJ2-7; TRBD1 or TRBD2 may be the D gene (5 bases each). This CDR3 is 16 amino acids long. Trimming cost V 4 bases and J 3 bases, with 20 bases left between them. Germline CDR1 and CDR2: SGHDT and YYEEEE. In DNA, the CDR3 is TGTGCCAGCAGCCCCTCGTGGGGGAATCCGGTCTACGAGCAGTACTTC. Amino acids: CASSPSWGNPVYEQYF.

The genes are TRBV7-8 and TRBJ2-7; the match to TRBD1 covers 9 bases. The germline V gene encodes CDR1 SGHVS and CDR2 FQNEAQ. This CDR3 has 15 amino acids. V trimming: 7 bases; J trimming: 6 bases; junction bases outside the gene matches: 13. CDR3: CASKKDRDRAGEQYF. DNA of the CDR3: TGTGCCAGCAAAAAAGACCGGGACAGGGCGGGCGAGCAGTACTTC. Full variable domain (rest looked up from reference TRBV7-8 and TRBJ2-7): GAGVSQSPRYKVAKRGQDVALRCDPISGHVSLFWYQQALGQGPEFLTYFQNEAQLDKSGLPSDRFFAERPEGSVSTLKIQRTQQEDSAVYLCASKKDRDRAGEQYFGPGTRLTVT.

The V gene is TRBV11-3, the J gene TRBJ2-7, with D uncertain. CDR1 is SGHNT, CDR2 YENEEA, per germline. The length of the CDR3 is 12 residues. The germline V and J ends were trimmed by 1 base and 3 bases, with 4 bases remaining between them. The CDR3 region is CASSLGFYEQYF. In DNA form, the CDR3 reads TGTGCCAGCAGCTTAGGTTTCTACGAGCAGTACTTC.

J is TRBJ2-7 and V is TRBV9, with 14 bases identical to TRBD2. This CDR3 contains 16 residues. Losses at the gene ends were 4 bases for V and 1 base for J; bases not matched to a gene: 4. The V gene's germline CDR1 is SGDLS and CDR2 YYNGEE. CDR3 region: CASSPGTSGSSYEQYF. Written as DNA, the CDR3 is TGTGCCAGCAGCCCCGGGACTAGCGGGAGTTCCTACGAGCAGTACTTC.

V is TRBV19 and J is TRBJ1-5; D remains ambiguous. V was pared by 1 base and J by 5 bases, with 12 bases between. The length of the CDR3 is 15 residues. The germline V gene encodes CDR1 LNHDA and CDR2 SQIVND (reference sequence). The CDR3 region has the DNA TGTGCCAGTAGTATAGGGGCGGGTGATTATCAGCCCCAGCATTTT. Amino acids: CASSIGAGDYQPQHF.

The J gene is TRBJ1-1, the V gene TRBV7-9, with a tentative D call TRBD1 (5 bases). CDR3 size: 14 residues. Per the germline V gene, CDR1 is SEHNR and CDR2 is FQNEAQ (reference sequence). The V end was cut by 5 bases, the J end by 1 base, with 11 bases between. The CDR3 reads CASSHTGQNTEAFF. The CDR3 region has the DNA TGTGCCAGCAGCCACACCGGACAGAACACTGAAGCTTTCTTT.

The rearrangement links TRBV5-5 to TRBJ2-7; TRBD1 matches at 8 bases. CDR1 is SGHKS, CDR2 YYEKEE, per germline (reference sequence). CDR3 length: 14 amino acids. V shed 4 bases, J shed 2 bases, and the junction held 5 bases outside the gene matches. This CDR3 reads CASSPRTGTYEQYF. DNA for the CDR3: TGTGCCAGCAGCCCGAGGACAGGGACCTACGAGCAGTACTTC. Full variable domain (rest looked up from reference TRBV5-5 and TRBJ2-7): DAGVTQSPTHLIKTRGQQVTLRCSPISGHKSVSWYQQVLGQGPQFIFQYYEKEERGRGNFPDRFSARQFPNYSSELNVNALLLGDSALYLCASSPRTGTYEQYFGPGTRLTVT.

This chain joins TRBV6-5 and TRBJ2-2, with unresolved D. CDR3 length equals 13 residues. The germline V gene encodes CDR1 MNHEY and CDR2 SVGAGI. The germline V and J ends were trimmed by 1 base and 7 bases, with 7 bases remaining between them. CDR3 in amino acids: CASSYLGNGELFF. In DNA, the CDR3 is TGTGCCAGCAGTTACTTGGGGAACGGGGAGCTGTTTTTT.

This clone was found once. The rearrangement links TRBV7-3 to TRBJ2-3; D unclear. V was clipped by 5 bases and J by 1 base, with 13 bases between them. This CDR3 has 15 residues. Germline assignment: CDR1 SGHTA and CDR2 FQGTGA. CDR3 loop: CASSPPAQGTDTQYF. The CDR3, as DNA: TGTGCCAGCAGCCCCCCAGCGCAGGGCACAGATACGCAGTATTTT.

On this clone itself: Other DNA sequences of this sample code for an identical CDR3. The chain employs TRBV18 and TRBJ1-1; TRBD1 matches at 8 bases. The CDR3 is 12 residues long. The J segment lost 5 bases and the V segment lost 9 bases, leaving 5 bases of the junction unmatched. Germline CDR1 reads KGHSH; CDR2 reads LQKENI. The CDR3 nucleotides read TGTGCCAGTTCAGGGGGCGAAACTGAAGCTTTCTTT. Translating it yields CASSGGETEAFF. Variable domain in full (rest from reference TRBV18 and TRBJ1-1): NAGVMQNPRHLVRRRGQEARLRCSPMKGHSHVYWYRQLPEEGLKFMVYLQKENIIDESGMPKERFSAEFPKEGPSILRIQQVVRGDSAAYFCASSGGETEAFFGQGTRLTVV.